The present TCR beta chain was sequenced within a study of graft-versus-host responses after intestinal transplantation (dated by TCRdb to the early 2020s). Context from the whole study: Multivisceral, liver-intestinal, or isolated intestinal transplants were received by the recipients. Every recipient was given anti-thymocyte globulin induction, then maintenance tacrolimus and steroids for approximately 3 years. After intestinal transplantation, graft-versus-host and host-versus-graft alloreactive T cell clones in the graft, circulation and bone marrow were tracked using bulk TCR-beta CDR3 sequencing. To identify alloreactive clones, pre-transplant mixed lymphocyte reaction products were sequenced and then compared with unstimulated pre-transplant donor and recipient T cells. The cohort enrolled under 25 intestinal transplant recipients including one retransplant, and a few patients lacking pretransplant specimens were excluded. A peak of at least 4% donor T cells among recipient peripheral blood mononuclear cells was the definition used for donor T cell macrochimerism. Rather than going through the commercial service, samples from three later patients were sequenced in-house on an Illumina MiSeq and processed with MiXCR.

As for this clone: It lacks a known antigen. No base quality values were provided; no much bigger clone lies one nucleotide off.

What the authors observed across the whole study: GvH clones were found in recipient bone marrow, and some of the GvH clones appeared earlier in ileal mucosa or blood, which is consistent with an intestinal mucosal origin. Early after transplant, peak levels of circulating GvH clones were found to be associated with declines in HvG clones. High GvH to HvG T cell clonal ratios were observed in the allografts of patients with donor T cell macrochimerism. The conclusions were limited by the relatively low number and heterogeneity of the intestinal transplant patients.

Looking up the germline V gene yields CDR1 SGHTA and CDR2 FQGTGA. The junction shows trimming of 5 bases on V and 5 bases on J, and the gene matches do not reach 19 bases of it. The cysteine opens and the phenylalanine closes a CDR3 of 18 amino acids. Here the CDR3 DNA is all that survives: 54 bases in frame from base 1. The receptor library was made with the immunoSEQ multiplex PCR assay. For most patients, genomic DNA was subjected to high-throughput TCR-beta CDR3 sequencing by Adaptive Biotechnologies. The paper's processing steps were these. Adaptive's ImmunoSEQ software supplied the TCR sequencing data for 15 to 20 patients, while MiXCR and VDJtools were used to process a few other patients. Because the origin of CDR3 nucleotide sequences shared between donor and recipient could not be assigned, those sequences were removed. Alloreactive clones required at least 2-fold expansion over unstimulated cells and minimum CFSE-low frequency of 0.002% (template counts) or 0.001% (read counts). A clone was considered mappable if detected in the sequenced pre-transplant spleen, lymph node, or MLR CFSE-low populations of the donor or recipient. Cumulative frequency of alloreactive clones was calculated as a percentage of all sequences weighted by copy number. Sourced from immuneACCESS, this table was stored by TCRdb with only in-frame sequences that have V and J called. A share of the clones is absent; for the studies checked, an unresolved V gene accounts for under half, and the remainder has no known explanation. V, J and clone size derive from that table, while D and trimming were established from the DNA sequence. This sample gives 15,000 to 20,000 clones in total; approximately 80% of them show up just once. The ten largest clones take up roughly 18% of the sample.

Intraepithelial and lamina propria lymphocytes were isolated from graft specimens using dithiothreitol, EDTA incubations and collagenase D digestion. Bulk TCR-beta sequencing was performed on serial intestinal graft biopsy specimens collected as late as 600 days after transplant. The sequence came from a human patient who received an intestinal transplant, so some T cells may come from the graft donor. Source: ileum tissue, taken about 14 weeks after intestinal transplant. The receptor chain draws on TRBV7-3 and TRBJ2-5, with 8 central nucleotides matching TRBD1. CDR3 reads: CASSRRRRTDRGRETQYF. The nucleotide sequence reads as follows: TGTGCCAGCAGCCGACGGAGAAGAACTGACAGGGGCCGGGAGACCCAGTACTTC.